This T cell receptor (beta chain) originates from a study of T cell responses to AZD1222 COVID-19 vaccine. This CDR3 is 16 amino acids long. The V segment lost 1 base and the J segment 4 bases; nucleotides outside the gene matches: 9. Germline CDR1 is SGHTA and CDR2 is FQGNSA. Data came from immunoSEQ multiplex PCR; TCRdb stores just in-frame clones and leaves some out. Among 90,000 to 120,000 clones listed, approximately 90% were seen once. The study's findings and limits: Only a handful of people who got AZD1222 tested seropositive at baseline. Repertoire sampling was restricted to post-peak T cell response timepoints. A mostly white British donor set with more females was recruited, and clonal diversity was possibly underestimated.

A note on this clone: Antigen specificity is unknown.

This TCR came from an adult who received the AZD1222 COVID-19 vaccine. The chain uses TRBV7-2 and TRBJ2-7, with 8 nucleotides matching TRBD1. Sequencing used peripheral blood, obtained 28 days after the second AZD1222 dose. DNA for the CDR3: TGTGCCAGCAGCTTAGGGTGGTCAGGGGGCCTTTACGAGCAGTACTTC. Translated, it gives CASSLGWSGGLYEQYF.